This is a list of T cell receptor beta chains from one sample in a study of cytomegalovirus exposure and HLA in healthy donors. Assay: immunoSEQ multiplex PCR; the TCRdb copy retains only in-frame clones and omits some. The data hold around 160,000 clones, with 55% to 80% observed a single time. The sequenced sample consisted of PBMCs. These receptors were obtained from a woman under 30 in good health and CMV-seropositive. Each CDR3 is given with its conserved first and last residue. D genes are given only for firm matches. Some rows mark clone size as missing; the rest say once, few, many or name a class of expanded clone.

j_gene,d_gene,v_gene,abundance,CDR3nt,CDR3aa
TRBJ2-1,-,TRBV10-3,-,TGTGCCATCAGTGGTGAGCGACGCGCCTACAATGAGCAGTTCTTC,CAISGERRAYNEQFF
TRBJ1-4,-,TRBV5-1,-,TGCGCCAGCAGCTTGGATCCCTCAACTAATGAAAAACTGTTTTTT,CASSLDPSTNEKLFF
TRBJ1-1,-,TRBV15,once,TGTGCCACCAGCAGAGATCAGTGGACTGAAGCTTTCTTT,CATSRDQWTEAFF
TRBJ1-4,-,TRBV28,-,TGTGCCAGCAGTTTAGAGGCCTCCATCAATGAAAAACTGTTTTTT,CASSLEASINEKLFF
TRBJ1-1,-,TRBV4-3,-,TGCGCCAGCAGCCAAGATATGGGGCGTAGGACTGAAGCTTTCTTT,CASSQDMGRRTEAFF
TRBJ2-3,TRBD1,TRBV7-6,once,TGTGCCAGCAGCGCTCAAACAGGGGCAGATACGCAGTATTTT,CASSAQTGADTQYF
TRBJ2-1,-,TRBV11-3,-,TGTGCCAGCCAGGAGGGGGGGGGTTCCTACAATGAGCAGTTCTTC,CASQEGGGSYNEQFF
TRBJ2-3,-,TRBV5-1,few,TGCGCCAGCACCCAGGGCACAGATACGCAGTATTTT,CASTQGTDTQYF
TRBJ2-7,TRBD1,TRBV19,-,TGTGCCAGTAGTACGACAGGGGTCCCCTACGAGCAGTACTTC,CASSTTGVPYEQYF
TRBJ2-7,TRBD2,TRBV5-8,-,TGTGCCAGCAGTTTGGTAATAGCGGGACCGTACGAGCAGTACTTC,CASSLVIAGPYEQYF
TRBJ1-1,-,TRBV30,-,TGTGCCTGGAACGGGGGGCGGTGGACTGAAGCTTTCTTT,CAWNGGRWTEAFF
TRBJ2-1,-,TRBV9,-,TGTGCCAGCAGCGTAGATGCGAGCTCCTACAATGAGCAGTTCTTC,CASSVDASSYNEQFF
TRBJ2-5,-,TRBV28,-,TGTGCCAGCAGTTCCTTCTCACAGCACCAAGAGACCCAGTACTTC,CASSSFSQHQETQYF
TRBJ2-3,TRBD1,TRBV9,-,TGTGCCAGCAGCGTCCGACAGGGAGATACGCAGTATTTT,CASSVRQGDTQYF
TRBJ2-1,-,TRBV29-1,few,TGCAGCGTTGAAGGGGATCCTCAGCGGCTTATATATGAGCAGTTCTTC,CSVEGDPQRLIYEQFF
TRBJ1-2,-,TRBV27,-,TGTGCCAGCAGTCGTGCGGGGGCAGCGTTAGGCTACACCTTC,CASSRAGAALGYTF
TRBJ1-1,-,TRBV30,once,TGTGCCTGGGACGGGAGGGGCGTCACTGAAGCTTTCTTT,CAWDGRGVTEAFF
TRBJ1-2,-,TRBV7-2,once,TGTGCCAGCAGCTTAAGAGCGGCCCAGCAGTCGTCTATCGGCTACACCTTC,CASSLRAAQQSSIGYTF